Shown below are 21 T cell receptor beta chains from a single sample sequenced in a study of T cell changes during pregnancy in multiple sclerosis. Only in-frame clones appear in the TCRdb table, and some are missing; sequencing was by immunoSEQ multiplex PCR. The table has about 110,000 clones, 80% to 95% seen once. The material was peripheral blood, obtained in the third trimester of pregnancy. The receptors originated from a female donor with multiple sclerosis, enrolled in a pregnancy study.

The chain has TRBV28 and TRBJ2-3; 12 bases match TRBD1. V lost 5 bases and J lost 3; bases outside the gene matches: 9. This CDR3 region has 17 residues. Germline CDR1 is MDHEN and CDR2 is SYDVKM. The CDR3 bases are TGTGCCAGCAGTCTTCCGGGACAGGGGGCCGGGACAGATACGCAGTATTTT. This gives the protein CASSLPGQGAGTDTQYF.

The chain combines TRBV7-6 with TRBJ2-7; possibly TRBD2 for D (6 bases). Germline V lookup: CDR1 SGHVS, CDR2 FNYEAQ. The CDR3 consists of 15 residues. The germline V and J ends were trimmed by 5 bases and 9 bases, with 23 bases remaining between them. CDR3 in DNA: TGTGCCAGCAGCCTTCCCCCCCGGGGCGTGGGGGGGCAGTACTTC. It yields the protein CASSLPPRGVGGQYF.

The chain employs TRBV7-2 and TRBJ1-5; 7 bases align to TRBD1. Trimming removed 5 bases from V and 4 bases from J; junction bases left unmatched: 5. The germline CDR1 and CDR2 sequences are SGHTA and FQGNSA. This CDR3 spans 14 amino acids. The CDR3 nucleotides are TGTGCCAGCAGCATCCGACAGGGAAATCAGCCCCAGCATTTT. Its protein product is CASSIRQGNQPQHF.

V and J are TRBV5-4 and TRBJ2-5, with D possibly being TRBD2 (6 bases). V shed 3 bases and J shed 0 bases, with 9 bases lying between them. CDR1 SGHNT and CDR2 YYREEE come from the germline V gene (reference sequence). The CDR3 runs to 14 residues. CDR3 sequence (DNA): TGTGCCAGCAGCTCCGGACTATACCAAGAGACCCAGTACTTC. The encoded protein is CASSSGLYQETQYF.

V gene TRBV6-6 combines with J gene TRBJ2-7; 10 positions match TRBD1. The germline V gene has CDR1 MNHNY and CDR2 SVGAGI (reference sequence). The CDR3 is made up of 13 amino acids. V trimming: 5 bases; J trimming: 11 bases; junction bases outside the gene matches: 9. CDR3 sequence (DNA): TGTGCCAGCAGTACCACGGACAGGGGGAGGGAGTACTTC. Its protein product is CASSTTDRGREYF.

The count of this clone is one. This chain's CDR3 is CASSFSGRGVNEQFF. The CDR3 coding sequence is TGTGCCAGCAGCTTTAGCGGGAGAGGGGTCAATGAGCAGTTCTTC. This rearrangement joins TRBV11-2 to TRBJ2-1, with TRBD2 identical over 9 bases. Germline V gene data show CDR1 as SGHAT and CDR2 as FQNNGV. This CDR3 is built from 15 residues. Losses at the gene ends were 3 bases for V and 6 bases for J; bases not matched to a gene: 6.

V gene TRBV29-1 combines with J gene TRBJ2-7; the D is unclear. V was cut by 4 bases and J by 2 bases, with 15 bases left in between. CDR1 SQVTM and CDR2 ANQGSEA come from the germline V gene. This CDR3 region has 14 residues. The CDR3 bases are TGCAGCGTTGCCTGGCTAGGATCAGCCTACGAGCAGTACTTC. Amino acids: CSVAWLGSAYEQYF.

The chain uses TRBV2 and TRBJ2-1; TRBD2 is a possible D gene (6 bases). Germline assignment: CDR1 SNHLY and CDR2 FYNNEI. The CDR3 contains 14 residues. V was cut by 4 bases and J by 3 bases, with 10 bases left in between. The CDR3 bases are TGTGCCAGCAGTGGAGCGGGCGTCTACAATGAGCAGTTCTTC. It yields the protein CASSGAGVYNEQFF.

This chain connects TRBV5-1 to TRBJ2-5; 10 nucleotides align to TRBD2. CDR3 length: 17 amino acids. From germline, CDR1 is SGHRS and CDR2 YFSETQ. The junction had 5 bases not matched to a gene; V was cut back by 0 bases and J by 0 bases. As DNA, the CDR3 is TGCGCCAGCAGCTTGGGCCCTAGCGGGAGTTACCAAGAGACCCAGTACTTC. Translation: CASSLGPSGSYQETQYF.

This CDR3 is CASSSTGRAANYGYTF. The CDR3 DNA sequence: TGTGCCAGCAGTTCGACAGGGCGCGCGGCTAACTATGGCTACACCTTC. This chain connects TRBV28 to TRBJ1-2; 7 bases fit TRBD1. This CDR3 is 16 amino acids long. V lost 4 bases to trimming and J lost 0 bases; unmatched junction nucleotides: 8. Germline CDR1 and CDR2: MDHEN and SYDVKM.

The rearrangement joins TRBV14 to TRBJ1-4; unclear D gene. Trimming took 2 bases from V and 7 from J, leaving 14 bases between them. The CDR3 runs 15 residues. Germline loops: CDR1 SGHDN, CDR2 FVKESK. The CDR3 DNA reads TGTGCCAGCAGCCAACTCCGGCGGGGAGGTGAAAAACTGTTTTTT. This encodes CASSQLRRGGEKLFF.

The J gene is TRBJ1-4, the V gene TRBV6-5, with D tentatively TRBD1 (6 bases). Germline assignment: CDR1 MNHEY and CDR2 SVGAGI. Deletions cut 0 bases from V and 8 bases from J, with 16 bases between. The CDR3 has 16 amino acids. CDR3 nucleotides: TGTGCCAGCAGTTACTCACCACAGGGAGTGGGAGAAAAACTGTTTTTT. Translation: CASSYSPQGVGEKLFF.

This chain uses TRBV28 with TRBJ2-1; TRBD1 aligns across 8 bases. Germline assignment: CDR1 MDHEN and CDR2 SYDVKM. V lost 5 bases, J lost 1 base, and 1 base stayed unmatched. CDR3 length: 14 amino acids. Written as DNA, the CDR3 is TGTGCCAGCAGTCGGACAGGGTCCTACAATGAGCAGTTCTTC. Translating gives CASSRTGSYNEQFF.

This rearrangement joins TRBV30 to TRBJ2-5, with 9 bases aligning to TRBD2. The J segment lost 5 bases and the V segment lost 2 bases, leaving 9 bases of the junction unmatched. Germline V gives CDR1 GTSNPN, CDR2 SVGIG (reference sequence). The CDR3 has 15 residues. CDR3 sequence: CAWSQGGGAWETQYF. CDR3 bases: TGTGCCTGGAGTCAGGGCGGGGGGGCCTGGGAGACCCAGTACTTC.

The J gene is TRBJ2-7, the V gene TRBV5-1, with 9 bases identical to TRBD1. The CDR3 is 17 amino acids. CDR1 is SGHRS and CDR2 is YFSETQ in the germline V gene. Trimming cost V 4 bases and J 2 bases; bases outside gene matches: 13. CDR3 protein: CASSPDPAGQGTYEQYF. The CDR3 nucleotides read TGCGCCAGCAGCCCAGATCCAGCAGGACAGGGGACCTACGAGCAGTACTTC. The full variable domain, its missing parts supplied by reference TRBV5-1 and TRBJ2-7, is KAGVTQTPRYLIKTRGQQVTLSCSPISGHRSVSWYQQTPGQGLQFLFEYFSETQRNKGNFPGRFSGRQFSNSRSEMNVSTLELGDSALYLCASSPDPAGQGTYEQYFGPGTRLTVT.

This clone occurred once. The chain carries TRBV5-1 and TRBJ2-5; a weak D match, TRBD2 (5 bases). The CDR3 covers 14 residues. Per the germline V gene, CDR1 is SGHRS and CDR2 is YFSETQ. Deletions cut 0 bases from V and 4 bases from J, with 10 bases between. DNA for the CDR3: TGCGCCAGCAGCTTGGAGGCTAGCAGAGAGACCCAGTACTTC. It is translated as CASSLEASRETQYF.

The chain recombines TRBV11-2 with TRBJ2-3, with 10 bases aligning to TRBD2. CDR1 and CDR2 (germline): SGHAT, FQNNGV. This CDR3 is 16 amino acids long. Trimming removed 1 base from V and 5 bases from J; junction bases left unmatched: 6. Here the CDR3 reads CASSLGLAGGQDTQYF. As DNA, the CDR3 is TGTGCCAGCAGCTTAGGCTTAGCGGGGGGCCAAGATACGCAGTATTTT.

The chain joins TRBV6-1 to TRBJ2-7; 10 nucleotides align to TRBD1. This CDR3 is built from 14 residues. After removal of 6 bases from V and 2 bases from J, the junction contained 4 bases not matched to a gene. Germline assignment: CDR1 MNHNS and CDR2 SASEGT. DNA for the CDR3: TGTGCCAGCAGCCGGGACAGGGGAACCTACGAGCAGTACTTC. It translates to CASSRDRGTYEQYF.

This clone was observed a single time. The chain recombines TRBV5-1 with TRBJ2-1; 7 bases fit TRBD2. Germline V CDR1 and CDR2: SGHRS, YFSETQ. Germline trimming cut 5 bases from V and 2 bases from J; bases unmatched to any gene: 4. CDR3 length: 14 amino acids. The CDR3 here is CASRSTSAYNEQFF. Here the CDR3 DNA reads TGCGCCAGCAGAAGTACTAGCGCCTACAATGAGCAGTTCTTC. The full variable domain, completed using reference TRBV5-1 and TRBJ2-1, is KAGVTQTPRYLIKTRGQQVTLSCSPISGHRSVSWYQQTPGQGLQFLFEYFSETQRNKGNFPGRFSGRQFSNSRSEMNVSTLELGDSALYLCASRSTSAYNEQFFGPGTRLTVL.

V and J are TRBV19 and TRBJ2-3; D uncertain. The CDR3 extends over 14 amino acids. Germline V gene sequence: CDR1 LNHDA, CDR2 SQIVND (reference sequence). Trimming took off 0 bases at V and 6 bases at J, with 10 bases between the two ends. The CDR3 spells CASSIDPARDTQYF. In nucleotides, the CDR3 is TGTGCCAGTAGTATAGATCCGGCGAGGGATACGCAGTATTTT.

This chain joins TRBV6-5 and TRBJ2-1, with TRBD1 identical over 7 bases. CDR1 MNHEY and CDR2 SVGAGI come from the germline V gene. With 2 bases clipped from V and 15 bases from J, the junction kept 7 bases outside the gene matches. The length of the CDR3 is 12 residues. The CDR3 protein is CASSYGDRAWFF. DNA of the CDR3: TGTGCCAGCAGTTACGGAGACAGGGCATGGTTCTTC.